This T cell receptor (beta chain) was retrieved from a study of T-cell reconstitution after alpha-beta-depleted transplantation in children. The germline V gene encodes CDR1 DFQATT and CDR2 SNEGSKA (reference sequence). The CDR3 covers 15 residues. Concerning this clonotype itself: Its antigen remains unidentified. The junction differs from germline at one of its ends, possibly a read error.

It was with unique molecular identifiers that the TCRbeta library was prepared. Each CDR3 protein is one row after TCRdb ran MiXCR on the PCR reads. In the table there are 250,000 to 400,000 distinct CDR3 sequences, approximately 20% of which are singletons. Study conclusions and caveats: Alpha-beta T cells present about two months after transplant were reported to originate from several hundred expanded graft clones. After one year, T-cell counts and TCRbeta diversity mostly came from new T cells. Some patients showed high day-60 TCRbeta diversity, which derived from surviving recipient T cells and thymic progenitors.

This sample comprised PBMCs, mostly from graft donor cells, obtained 180 days after TCRalphabeta/CD19-depleted stem cell transplant. The chain carries TRBV20-1 and TRBJ2-5; weak D call: TRBD2 (6 bases). This TCR was recovered from a male patient aged 10-17 years who had a stem cell transplant for acute lymphoblastic leukemia, so the T cells may come from the graft donor. The CDR3 coding sequence is TGCTGTGCACGGATGTGGGAGGCGTACCAAGAGACCCAGTACTTC. Encoded protein: CCARMWEAYQETQYF.